The clone carrying this T cell receptor (beta chain) was observed once. This entry belongs to a study of T-cell reconstitution after alpha-beta-depleted transplantation in children. Trimming took 5 bases from V and 3 from J; bases not matched to a gene: 6. The CDR3 totals 15 residues. From germline, CDR1 is SGHTA and CDR2 FQGNSA. Researchers prepared the TCRbeta library using unique molecular identifiers, the study reports. TCRdb called the PCR reads again in MiXCR, with one record for every CDR3 protein. Found here are hundreds of thousands of distinct CDR3 sequences, about 17% of them singletons; the top ten hold under 30%.

Material: PBMCs, mostly from graft donor cells, obtained 360 days after TCRalphabeta/CD19-depleted stem cell transplant. The J gene is TRBJ2-2, the V gene TRBV7-2; 7 bases agree with TRBD1. The sequence was collected from a boy in the first two years of life who had a stem cell transplant for Wiskott-Aldrich syndrome, so the T cells may come from the graft donor. This CDR3 reads CASSPTTGDTGELFF. Here the CDR3 DNA reads TGTGCCAGCAGCCCTACTACAGGGGACACCGGGGAGCTGTTTTTT.